These 14 T cell receptor beta chains came from one sample sequenced in a study of PD-1 blockade in mismatch repair-deficient tumors (dated by TCRdb to the late 2010s). The library relied on the immunoSEQ multiplex PCR assay. TCRdb holds this immuneACCESS table with in-frame rearrangements only. Some clones are missing; in checked studies, unresolved V genes explain under half, and the rest has no known cause. Here the sample has 120,000 or so clones; around 83% occur a single time. Of the sample, 13% falls within the top ten clones. The sequencing used peripheral blood, collected 44 weeks after starting pembrolizumab. The receptors were gathered from an adult with mismatch repair-deficient cancer.

This chain connects TRBV11-3 to TRBJ1-2; perhaps TRBD1 as D (5 bases). CDR1 is SGHNT, CDR2 YENEEA, per germline. The V end lost 4 bases, the J end lost 4 bases, and 16 bases lay between the germline ends. The CDR3 runs 15 residues. CDR3 sequence (DNA): TGTGCCAGCAGCTCCAGGGACGGAGACCTCTATGGCTACACCTTC. Protein product: CASSSRDGDLYGYTF. The full variable domain, rest sourced from reference TRBV11-3 and TRBJ1-2, is EAGVVQSPRYKIIEKKQPVAFWCNPISGHNTLYWYLQNLGQGPELLIRYENEEAVDDSQLPKDRFSAERLKGVDSTLKIQPAELGDSAVYLCASSSRDGDLYGYTFGSGTRLTVV.

V usage is TRBV6-1 and J usage is TRBJ1-2; D is undetermined. Trimming cost V 8 bases and J 4 bases, with 17 bases left between them. CDR1 and CDR2 (germline): MNHNS, SASEGT. CDR3 length: 14 amino acids. As DNA, the CDR3 is TGTGCCAGCGAGCGTGGGGATCAGACCTATGGCTACACCTTC. This translates into CASERGDQTYGYTF.

This sequence joins TRBV7-9 and TRBJ2-2, with D possibly TRBD2 on 6 matching bases. This CDR3 contains 15 residues. V gave up 5 bases and J gave up 0 bases, with 10 bases separating them. Germline V gene data show CDR1 as SEHNR and CDR2 as FQNEAQ (reference sequence). CDR3 nucleotide sequence: TGTGCCAGCAGCCGCGGGACGGCGAACACCGGGGAGCTGTTTTTT. Its translation: CASSRGTANTGELFF.

This clone was counted a single time. Here the CDR3 DNA reads TGTGCCAGCAGTTACTTCGGGGGCGCAGGGTGGGAGACCCAGTACTTC. Translating it yields CASSYFGGAGWETQYF. The V call is TRBV6-5, the J call TRBJ2-5; tentatively, D is TRBD1 or TRBD2 (6 bases each). The germline V and J ends were trimmed by 1 base and 5 bases, with 17 bases remaining between them. The V gene's germline CDR1 is MNHEY and CDR2 SVGAGI. This CDR3 is built from 16 residues.

The chain has TRBV14 and TRBJ2-5, with D tentatively TRBD1 or TRBD2 (5 bases each). Germline CDR1 reads SGHDN; CDR2 reads FVKESK. This CDR3 has 15 amino acids. Trimming removed 1 base at V and 4 bases at J, with 13 bases between. CDR3: CASSQGETGRETQYF. The DNA of the CDR3 is TGTGCCAGCAGCCAAGGGGAAACGGGGCGAGAGACCCAGTACTTC.

The rearrangement links TRBV4-2 to TRBJ2-7; D possibly corresponds to TRBD2 (5 bases). Germline CDR1 and CDR2: LGHNA and YNFKEQ. The CDR3 contains 14 residues. V lost 5 bases, J lost 1 base, and 12 bases lay in between. As DNA, the CDR3 is TGTGCCAGCAGCTTGGACTCTACGTCCTACGAGCAGTACTTC. It encodes CASSLDSTSYEQYF.

The V and J genes are TRBV7-2 and TRBJ2-3; D tentatively reads TRBD1 or TRBD2 (6 bases each). The CDR3 runs 16 residues. Looked up from germline, CDR1 is SGHTA and CDR2 is FQGNSA. V lost 3 bases and J 6 bases, leaving 19 bases between the germline ends. The DNA of the CDR3 is TGTGCCAGCAGCTTTGGGGGCGGGATAGGTTTGGATACGCAGTATTTT. Its protein product is CASSFGGGIGLDTQYF.

The chain combines TRBV5-1 with TRBJ2-7; 12 bases line up with TRBD2. The CDR3 extends over 15 amino acids. CDR1 and CDR2 from the germline V gene are SGHRS and YFSETQ. V lost 0 bases to trimming and J lost 12 bases; unmatched junction nucleotides: 10. CDR3 region: CASSLGGLAGSARYF. The DNA for the CDR3 is TGCGCCAGCAGCTTGGGCGGACTAGCGGGATCAGCGAGGTACTTC. Based on the CDR3 plus reference TRBV5-1 and TRBJ2-7, the full variable domain is KAGVTQTPRYLIKTRGQQVTLSCSPISGHRSVSWYQQTPGQGLQFLFEYFSETQRNKGNFPGRFSGRQFSNSRSEMNVSTLELGDSALYLCASSLGGLAGSARYFGPGTRLTVT.

J is TRBJ1-3 and V is TRBV5-6, with D perhaps TRBD1 (6 bases). Germline-derived CDR1 and CDR2 are SGHDT and YYEEEE. V lost 0 bases and J 4 bases, leaving 8 bases between the germline ends. The CDR3 contains 14 residues. The chain's CDR3 is CASSLVTGGNTIYF. The CDR3 DNA sequence: TGTGCCAGCAGCTTGGTTACAGGGGGAAACACCATATATTTT.

This clone was recorded once. V gene TRBV30 combines with J gene TRBJ2-3, with D possibly TRBD1 on 5 matching bases. Germline V CDR1 and CDR2: GTSNPN, SVGIG (reference sequence). The CDR3 contains 15 residues. V was shortened by 1 base and J by 6 bases, with 17 bases between the two germline ends. CDR3 bases: TGTGCCTGGAGTGAATGGGGCCGACTCGGGGATACGCAGTATTTT. Protein product: CAWSEWGRLGDTQYF.

V gene TRBV6-1 combines with J gene TRBJ2-1, with 8 bases aligning to TRBD1. Germline lookup yields CDR1 MNHNS and CDR2 SASEGT. This CDR3 is 12 amino acids long. Trimming removed 4 bases from V and 12 bases from J; junction bases left unmatched: 5. The DNA for the CDR3 is TGTGCCAGCAGTGCCCAAGACAGGGGGCAGTTCTTC. Its protein product is CASSAQDRGQFF.

This clone has a single count. This rearrangement joins TRBV30 to TRBJ2-3; no definite D call. This CDR3 has 12 amino acids. CDR1 and CDR2 from the germline V gene are GTSNPN and SVGIG (reference sequence). V was shortened by 2 bases and J by 5 bases, with 8 bases between the two germline ends. CDR3 DNA: TGTGCCTGGAGTACTTCTAGAGATACGCAGTATTTT. This codes for CAWSTSRDTQYF.

V gene TRBV19 combines with J gene TRBJ2-3, with 8 bases fitting TRBD1. CDR3 length: 15 amino acids. Germline V gives CDR1 LNHDA, CDR2 SQIVND (reference sequence). Trimming took 1 base from V and 4 from J; bases not matched to a gene: 4. Here the CDR3 reads CASSIGRDRPDTQYF. The CDR3 DNA follows: TGTGCCAGTAGTATAGGACGGGACAGGCCAGATACGCAGTATTTT.

The V call is TRBV6-1, the J call TRBJ2-2, with 7 nucleotides matching TRBD2. This CDR3 has 15 residues. The J segment lost 0 bases and the V segment lost 3 bases, leaving 1 base of the junction unmatched. Looked up from germline, CDR1 is MNHNS and CDR2 is SASEGT. The CDR3 DNA sequence: TGTGCCAGCAGTGACCTAGCGGCGAACACCGGGGAGCTGTTTTTT. Translated: CASSDLAANTGELFF.